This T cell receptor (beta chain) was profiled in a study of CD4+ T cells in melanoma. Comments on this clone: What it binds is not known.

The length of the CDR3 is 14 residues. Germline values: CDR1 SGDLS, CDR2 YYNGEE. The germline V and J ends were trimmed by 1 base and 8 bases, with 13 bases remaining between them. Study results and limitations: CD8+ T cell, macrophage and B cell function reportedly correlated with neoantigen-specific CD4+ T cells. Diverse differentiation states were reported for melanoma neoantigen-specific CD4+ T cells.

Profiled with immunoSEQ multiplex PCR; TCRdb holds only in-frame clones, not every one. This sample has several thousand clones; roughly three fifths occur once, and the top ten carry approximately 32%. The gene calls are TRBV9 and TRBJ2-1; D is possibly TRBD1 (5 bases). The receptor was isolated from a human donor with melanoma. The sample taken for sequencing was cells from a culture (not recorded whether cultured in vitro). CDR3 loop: CASSVFFQGDEQFF. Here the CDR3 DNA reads TGTGCCAGCAGCGTATTCTTTCAAGGGGATGAGCAGTTCTTC.